These 24 T cell receptor beta chains were all obtained from the same sample, sequenced in a study of blood T cell repertoires in COVID-19. Profiling relied on immunoSEQ multiplex PCR, and the TCRdb table lists in-frame clones only, not all of them. This table holds 80,000 to 90,000 clones, about 85% found once. Sequencing was performed on peripheral blood. All receptors derive from a woman in her seventies with acute or convalescent COVID-19.

The J gene is TRBJ1-3, the V gene TRBV7-2; 7 positions match TRBD1. J gave up 0 bases and V 5 bases, and 7 bases lay outside the gene matches. Germline CDR1 SGHTA, CDR2 FQGNSA. This CDR3 is built from 16 residues. Here the CDR3 DNA reads TGTGCCAGCAGCCCTCGGACAGGTCTCTCTGGAAACACCATATATTTT. Protein product: CASSPRTGLSGNTIYF. Combining the CDR3 with reference TRBV7-2 and TRBJ1-3 gives the whole variable domain GAGVSQSPSNKVTEKGKDVELRCDPISGHTALYWYRQSLGQGLEFLIYFQGNSAPDKSGLPSDRFSAERTGGSVSTLTIQRTQQEDSAVYLCASSPRTGLSGNTIYFGEGSWLTVV.

This sequence joins TRBV2 and TRBJ1-1; no clear D. Per the germline V gene, CDR1 is SNHLY and CDR2 is FYNNEI. The CDR3 spans 13 residues. V lost 5 bases, J lost 1 base, and 8 bases lay in between. The CDR3 nucleotides read TGTGCCAGCAGTTGGCGGGGGAACACTGAAGCTTTCTTT. Protein product: CASSWRGNTEAFF.

The chain uses TRBV4-2 and TRBJ2-5, with 7 bases that match TRBD1. Trimming cost V 3 bases and J 5 bases; bases outside gene matches: 12. Germline loops: CDR1 LGHNA, CDR2 YNFKEQ. This CDR3 has 16 amino acids. The CDR3 region has the DNA TGTGCCAGCAGCCAGGGCTCAAGGCAGGGGGATGAGACCCAGTACTTC. Translating it yields CASSQGSRQGDETQYF.

This sequence joins TRBV19 and TRBJ2-6; 7 nucleotides align to TRBD1. From germline, CDR1 is LNHDA and CDR2 SQIVND (reference sequence). V trimming: 7 bases; J trimming: 0 bases; junction bases outside the gene matches: 9. This CDR3 spans 17 amino acids. The CDR3 loop is CASTKQGTYSGANVLTF. The CDR3 bases are TGTGCCAGTACCAAACAGGGGACCTACTCTGGGGCCAACGTCCTGACTTTC.

The chain combines TRBV20-1 with TRBJ2-5, with 9 bases fitting TRBD2. The CDR3 extends over 14 amino acids. Germline trimming cut 3 bases from V and 2 bases from J; bases unmatched to any gene: 4. The V gene's germline CDR1 is DFQATT and CDR2 SNEGSKA (reference sequence). CDR3 sequence reads: CSASLAGKQETQYF. CDR3 DNA sequence: TGCAGTGCTAGTCTAGCGGGGAAACAAGAGACCCAGTACTTC.

This clone appeared a few times. The chain links TRBV12-5 to TRBJ1-1; TRBD1 aligns across 8 bases. Trimming took 3 bases from V and 4 from J; bases not matched to a gene: 1. Germline V gene lookup returns CDR1 LGHNT and CDR2 FRNRAP. The CDR3 has 13 residues. Written as DNA, the CDR3 is TGTGCTAGTGGTTTCACAGGGGGCACTGAAGCTTTCTTT. Translation: CASGFTGGTEAFF.

This clone was seen a few times. The chain employs TRBV5-1 and TRBJ1-5; D possibly corresponds to TRBD1 (5 bases). In germline, CDR1 is SGHRS, CDR2 YFSETQ. This CDR3 has 14 residues. Trimming took off 1 base at V and 7 bases at J, with 12 bases between the two ends. In DNA, the CDR3 is TGCGCCAGCAGCTTGTTAGGGGTGGGGCAGCCCCAGCATTTT. It specifies CASSLLGVGQPQHF. Full variable domain (remainder filled in from reference TRBV5-1 and TRBJ1-5): KAGVTQTPRYLIKTRGQQVTLSCSPISGHRSVSWYQQTPGQGLQFLFEYFSETQRNKGNFPGRFSGRQFSNSRSEMNVSTLELGDSALYLCASSLLGVGQPQHFGDGTRLSIL.

The chain employs TRBV7-9 and TRBJ1-5; D perhaps matches TRBD1 (6 bases). Germline CDR1 SEHNR, CDR2 FQNEAQ (reference sequence). V lost 5 bases and J 4 bases, leaving 12 bases between the germline ends. The CDR3 has 14 residues. The chain's CDR3 is CASSMRGGNQPQHF. The CDR3 nucleotides read TGTGCCAGCAGCATGCGAGGGGGAAATCAGCCCCAGCATTTT.

Here the CDR3 reads CASSESSQTEAFF. For the CDR3, the DNA is TGCGCCAGCAGTGAGTCTTCCCAAACTGAAGCTTTCTTT. The chain joins TRBV10-2 to TRBJ1-1; D is undetermined. CDR1 is WSHSY and CDR2 is SAAADI in the germline V gene. V was cut by 0 bases and J by 5 bases, with 7 bases left in between. The CDR3 runs 13 residues.

V and J are TRBV6-5 and TRBJ1-2; perhaps TRBD1 as D (6 bases). V lost 10 bases and J lost 0, with 15 bases in between. In germline, CDR1 is MNHEY, CDR2 SVGAGI. This CDR3 region has 14 residues. The CDR3 sequence: CATTSGTTNYGYTF. The DNA of the CDR3 is TGTGCCACCACCTCCGGGACAACTAACTATGGCTACACCTTC.

This chain uses TRBV11-2 with TRBJ1-5; possibly TRBD1 for D (6 bases). The CDR3 is 13 amino acids. Germline lookup yields CDR1 SGHAT and CDR2 FQNNGV. Trimming removed 4 bases from V and 7 bases from J, with 11 bases in between. The CDR3 DNA is TGTGCCAGCAGCTCCACAGGGTTCCAGCCCCAGCATTTT. Its translation: CASSSTGFQPQHF.

V usage is TRBV27 and J usage is TRBJ1-4, with D perhaps matching TRBD1 (5 bases). The CDR3 is 13 amino acids. CDR1 MNHEY and CDR2 SMNVEV come from the germline V gene (reference sequence). The V end lost 7 bases, the J end lost 12 bases, and 18 bases lay between the germline ends. The CDR3 protein is CASTFMGGVELFF. The DNA for the CDR3 is TGTGCCAGCACCTTTATGGGGGGAGTTGAACTGTTTTTT.

The chain recombines TRBV5-1 with TRBJ2-7; D remains unclear. Trimming stripped 3 bases from V and 0 bases from J, with 10 bases between. The CDR3 has 14 amino acids. The germline gives CDR1 SGHRS, CDR2 YFSETQ. CDR3 in amino acids: CASSSGLSSYEQYF. The CDR3 coding sequence is TGCGCCAGCAGCTCGGGTCTCAGCTCCTACGAGCAGTACTTC.

This clone was seen a few times. This chain uses TRBV3-1 (or the pseudogene TRBV3-2) with TRBJ1-2; perhaps TRBD1 as D (5 bases). Trimming cost V 1 base and J 4 bases, with 7 bases left between them. The CDR3 length is 13 residues. Looked up from germline, CDR1 is LGHDT and CDR2 is YNNKEL (reference sequence). In nucleotides, the CDR3 is TGTGCCAGCAGCCAAGGACAGAGCTATGGCTACACCTTC. Its protein is CASSQGQSYGYTF.

The V gene is TRBV2, the J gene TRBJ1-5, with no clear D. This CDR3 comprises 13 residues. Germline V lookup: CDR1 SNHLY, CDR2 FYNNEI. Trimming removed 8 bases at V and 7 bases at J, with 15 bases between. The chain's CDR3 is CASLRTSGQPQHF. The DNA of the CDR3 is TGTGCCAGCTTAAGGACTAGTGGGCAGCCCCAGCATTTT.

The chain uses TRBV11-2 and TRBJ2-5, with 7 bases lining up with TRBD1. There are 15 residues in the CDR3. The V and J ends lost 4 bases and 4 bases, in that order; junction bases with no gene match: 9. Germline V gene data show CDR1 as SGHAT and CDR2 as FQNNGV. CDR3 in amino acids: CASSSPRTGGETQYF. Here the CDR3 DNA reads TGTGCCAGCAGCTCGCCGAGGACAGGCGGAGAGACCCAGTACTTC. The whole variable domain, filled in from reference TRBV11-2 and TRBJ2-5, reads EAGVAQSPRYKIIEKRQSVAFWCNPISGHATLYWYQQILGQGPKLLIQFQNNGVVDDSQLPKDRFSAERLKGVDSTLKIQPAKLEDSAVYLCASSSPRTGGETQYFGPGTRLLVL.

The gene calls are TRBV4-1 and TRBJ2-3, with 11 bases identical to TRBD2. The germline V gene has CDR1 MGHRA and CDR2 YSYEKL. The junction had 14 bases not matched to a gene; V was cut back by 5 bases and J by 4 bases. This CDR3 has 18 amino acids. CDR3: CASSLGGASGGQADTQYF. CDR3 DNA sequence: TGCGCCAGCAGCTTGGGCGGGGCTAGCGGGGGGCAGGCAGATACGCAGTATTTT.

This clone appeared a single time. This chain uses TRBV24-1 with TRBJ1-2; D gene unclear. The CDR3 length is 13 residues. Trimming took 2 bases from V and 8 from J, leaving 11 bases between them. Germline-derived CDR1 and CDR2 are KGHDR and SFDVKD. The CDR3 is CATSDSGGRGYTF. CDR3 DNA sequence: TGTGCCACCAGTGATTCTGGCGGGCGCGGCTACACCTTC.

This clone is a singleton in its sample. The J gene is TRBJ1-5, the V gene TRBV7-9; D uncertain. CDR1 SEHNR and CDR2 FQNEAQ come from the germline V gene (reference sequence). This CDR3 comprises 14 residues. With 5 bases removed from V and 1 base from J, the gap between germline ends came to 9 bases. CDR3 loop: CASSHEGSNQPQHF. The CDR3 nucleotides are TGTGCCAGCAGCCACGAGGGAAGCAATCAGCCCCAGCATTTT.

This clone showed up just once. The genes are TRBV30 and TRBJ1-4; 7 positions agree with TRBD1. The V segment lost 3 bases and the J segment 0 bases; nucleotides outside the gene matches: 1. Germline V gives CDR1 GTSNPN, CDR2 SVGIG (reference sequence). The CDR3 loop spans 14 amino acids. The CDR3 region has the DNA TGTGCCTGGAGCGGGACAGCAACTAATGAAAAACTGTTTTTT. Amino acids: CAWSGTATNEKLFF.

This chain joins TRBV5-1 and TRBJ1-2; 7 nucleotides agree with TRBD1. With 3 bases clipped from V and 5 bases from J, the junction kept 10 bases outside the gene matches. CDR3 length: 15 amino acids. From germline, CDR1 is SGHRS and CDR2 YFSETQ. CDR3 amino acids: CASSSRGEDGYGYTF. As DNA, the CDR3 is TGCGCCAGCAGCTCCAGGGGGGAAGATGGATATGGCTACACCTTC.

This clone was observed a handful of times. The chain couples TRBV6-6 to TRBJ2-1; 9 bases map to TRBD1. J lost 4 bases, V lost 2 bases, and 3 bases had no gene match. Germline V gene sequence: CDR1 MNHNY, CDR2 SVGAGI (reference sequence). The CDR3 spans 15 residues. The CDR3 here is CASSYLGTGYNEQFF. The CDR3 nucleotides are TGTGCCAGCAGTTACCTCGGGACAGGGTACAATGAGCAGTTCTTC.

The J gene is TRBJ1-1, the V gene TRBV30, with TRBD1 as a possible D gene (6 bases). Between the trimmed V and J ends, which lost 0 bases and 1 base, there was a span of 15 bases. In germline, CDR1 is GTSNPN, CDR2 SVGIG (reference sequence). The CDR3 is made up of 16 amino acids. The CDR3 protein is CAWSVGGGAGNTEAFF. The CDR3 region has the DNA TGTGCCTGGAGTGTTGGGGGGGGCGCCGGGAACACTGAAGCTTTCTTT. Looking up the rest from reference TRBV30 and TRBJ1-1 gives the full variable domain: SQTIHQWPATLVQPVGSPLSLECTVEGTSNPNLYWYRQAAGRGLQLLFYSVGIGQISSEVPQNLSASRPQDRQFILSSKKLLLSDSGFYLCAWSVGGGAGNTEAFFGQGTRLTVV.

The rearrangement joins TRBV28 to TRBJ1-1, with 7 bases aligning to TRBD1. The CDR3 covers 15 residues. Germline lookup yields CDR1 MDHEN and CDR2 SYDVKM. The V gene end was trimmed by 1 base and the J gene end by 3 bases; junction bases not matched to a gene: 5. The CDR3, as DNA: TGTGCCAGCAGTTTATTACCAGGGGGATACACTGAAGCTTTCTTT. This codes for CASSLLPGGYTEAFF.